The rows below give T cell receptor beta chains drawn from one sample of a study of shared clonotypes between healthy human individuals. The method was immunoSEQ multiplex PCR; TCRdb's version includes in-frame clones alone and lacks a portion of them. The sample has about 680,000 clones; 72% are singletons. Source material: memory CD4+ T cells sorted from blood. These receptors all come from a woman in her twenties or thirties in good health. CDR3s include the opening cysteine and the closing phenylalanine or tryptophan. D genes are given only for firm matches. Clone size is not always given. Where it is, it says once, few, many or a class for expanded clones.

CDR3aa: CSAIMDTQYF
CDR3nt: TGCAGTGCTATAATGGATACGCAGTATTTT
v_gene: TRBV20-1
j_gene: TRBJ2-3
d_gene: .
abundance: .

CDR3aa: CSVGTGEGYGYTF
CDR3nt: TGCAGCGTTGGGACAGGGGAAGGCTATGGCTACACCTTC
v_gene: TRBV29-1
j_gene: TRBJ1-2
d_gene: TRBD1
abundance: .

CDR3aa: CASSPRPENEQYF
CDR3nt: TGTGCCAGTAGTCCACGCCCCGAAAACGAGCAGTACTTC
v_gene: TRBV19
j_gene: TRBJ2-7
d_gene: .
abundance: .

CDR3aa: CASSAAGTGAEKLFF
CDR3nt: TGCGCCAGCAGCGCCGCCGGGACAGGGGCTGAAAAACTGTTTTTT
v_gene: TRBV5-1
j_gene: TRBJ1-4
d_gene: TRBD1
abundance: .

CDR3aa: CASSQLAGGTRGEQYF
CDR3nt: TGTGCCAGTAGCCAACTAGCGGGAGGGACCCGGGGGGAGCAGTACTTC
v_gene: TRBV19
j_gene: TRBJ2-7
d_gene: TRBD2
abundance: .

CDR3aa: CASSLATGGASEKLFF
CDR3nt: TGTGCCAGCAGTTTGGCAACAGGGGGCGCGAGTGAAAAACTGTTTTTT
v_gene: TRBV28
j_gene: TRBJ1-4
d_gene: TRBD1
abundance: .

CDR3aa: CASSLGLGSWTQYF
CDR3nt: TGTGCCAGCAGCTTGGGACTAGGTTCATGGACCCAGTACTTC
v_gene: TRBV11-2
j_gene: TRBJ2-5
d_gene: TRBD2
abundance: .

CDR3aa: CASSLELALEQFF
CDR3nt: TGCGCCAGCAGCTTGGAGCTAGCGCTTGAGCAGTTCTTC
v_gene: TRBV5-1
j_gene: TRBJ2-1
d_gene: .
abundance: .

CDR3aa: CASSLEFGRNQPQHF
CDR3nt: TGTGCCAGCAGCTTAGAATTCGGCCGCAATCAGCCCCAGCATTTT
v_gene: TRBV7-6
j_gene: TRBJ1-5
d_gene: .
abundance: .

CDR3aa: CASSPRLAGGGHEQFF
CDR3nt: TGTGCCAGCAGCCCCAGACTAGCGGGAGGCGGCCATGAGCAGTTCTTC
v_gene: TRBV11-2
j_gene: TRBJ2-1
d_gene: TRBD2
abundance: .

CDR3aa: CASSYSGPNYGYTF
CDR3nt: TGTGCCAGCAGTTATTCGGGACCTAACTATGGCTACACCTTC
v_gene: TRBV28
j_gene: TRBJ1-2
d_gene: .
abundance: .

CDR3aa: CASSQRIRQGSDNEQFF
CDR3nt: TGTGCCAGCAGCCAGCGAATAAGGCAGGGTTCTGACAATGAGCAGTTCTTC
v_gene: TRBV11-2
j_gene: TRBJ2-1
d_gene: .
abundance: once

CDR3aa: CASSYSEAPTYEQYF
CDR3nt: TGTGCCAGCAGTTACTCGGAGGCCCCAACCTACGAGCAGTACTTC
v_gene: TRBV6-5
j_gene: TRBJ2-7
d_gene: .
abundance: .

CDR3aa: CASSFGRMNTEAFF
CDR3nt: TGTGCCAGCAGCTTTGGGAGGATGAACACTGAAGCTTTCTTT
v_gene: TRBV11-2
j_gene: TRBJ1-1
d_gene: .
abundance: .

CDR3aa: CASSLAEGQKYGYTF
CDR3nt: TGTGCCAGCAGCTTAGCAGAGGGACAGAAGTATGGCTACACCTTC
v_gene: TRBV7-9
j_gene: TRBJ1-2
d_gene: TRBD1
abundance: few

CDR3aa: CASSLTGGVRTGELFF
CDR3nt: TGCGCCAGCAGCCTCACAGGGGGCGTAAGAACCGGGGAGCTGTTTTTT
v_gene: TRBV5-1
j_gene: TRBJ2-2
d_gene: TRBD1
abundance: .

CDR3aa: CASSPQDGYNEQFF
CDR3nt: TGTGCCAGCTCACCTCAGGACGGATACAATGAGCAGTTCTTC
v_gene: TRBV18
j_gene: TRBJ2-1
d_gene: .
abundance: .

CDR3aa: CAISAFKTGSYEQYF
CDR3nt: TGTGCCATCAGTGCGTTCAAGACAGGTTCCTACGAGCAGTACTTC
v_gene: TRBV10-3
j_gene: TRBJ2-7
d_gene: .
abundance: few

CDR3aa: CASSPRRGTSTDTQYF
CDR3nt: TGTGCCAGCAGCCCGCGGAGAGGGACTAGCACAGATACGCAGTATTTT
v_gene: TRBV28
j_gene: TRBJ2-3
d_gene: .
abundance: .

CDR3aa: CASSLYGGELFF
CDR3nt: TGTGCCAGCAGCTTATACGGCGGGGAGCTGTTTTTT
v_gene: TRBV7-2
j_gene: TRBJ2-2
d_gene: .
abundance: .

CDR3aa: CASSQRSTETDTQYF
CDR3nt: TGCGCCAGCAGCCAAAGGTCAACTGAAACAGATACGCAGTATTTT
v_gene: TRBV4-1
j_gene: TRBJ2-3
d_gene: .
abundance: .

CDR3aa: CASSLGRRDTDTQYF
CDR3nt: TGTGCCAGCAGCTTAGGGCGGCGGGACACAGATACGCAGTATTTT
v_gene: TRBV11-3
j_gene: TRBJ2-3
d_gene: .
abundance: .

CDR3aa: CASSPLTGANEKLFF
CDR3nt: TGTGCCAGCAGCCCGCTGACAGGGGCTAATGAAAAACTGTTTTTT
v_gene: TRBV7-2
j_gene: TRBJ1-4
d_gene: TRBD1
abundance: .

CDR3aa: CASSWTGTENEKLFF
CDR3nt: TGTGCCAGCAGCTGGACCGGGACAGAGAATGAAAAACTGTTTTTT
v_gene: TRBV11-2
j_gene: TRBJ1-4
d_gene: TRBD1
abundance: .

CDR3aa: CASSPPGASGTDTQYF
CDR3nt: TGCGCCAGCAGCCCCCCCGGGGCTAGCGGCACAGATACGCAGTATTTT
v_gene: TRBV5-1
j_gene: TRBJ2-3
d_gene: .
abundance: .